The 9 T cell receptor beta chains reported below all come from one sample, sequenced in a study of blood T cell repertoires in COVID-19. Repertoires were generated with immunoSEQ multiplex PCR, while TCRdb's copy carries only in-frame clones and drops some. The data contain 150,000 to 200,000 clones, 65% to 90% of them seen just once; the ten biggest clones take up approximately 6.8%. The sequenced sample was peripheral blood. The receptors come from a woman between 35 and 50 years old with COVID-19, enrolled during active disease.

J is TRBJ1-5 and V is TRBV30; D uncertain. CDR1 is GTSNPN, CDR2 SVGIG, per germline (reference sequence). V was trimmed by 1 base and J by 6 bases, leaving 10 bases between them. CDR3 length: 13 residues. The CDR3 nucleotides are TGTGCCTGGAGTGAAGGTGTAGCTCAGCCCCAGCATTTT. This translates into CAWSEGVAQPQHF.

V is TRBV29-1 and J is TRBJ2-2, with D hard to call. Germline V gene sequence: CDR1 SQVTM, CDR2 ANQGSEA. Trimming took 3 bases from V and 0 from J, leaving 8 bases between them. The CDR3 spans 14 residues. The CDR3 loop is CSVEASANTGELFF. For the CDR3, the DNA is TGCAGCGTTGAGGCGAGCGCGAACACCGGGGAGCTGTTTTTT.

The rearrangement joins TRBV2 to TRBJ2-7; perhaps TRBD2 as D (5 bases). Per germline, CDR1 SNHLY and CDR2 FYNNEI. The CDR3 length is 11 residues. The germline V and J ends were trimmed by 8 bases and 2 bases, with 7 bases remaining between them. In DNA, the CDR3 is TGTGCCAGCGCCGGGGCCTACGAGCAGTACTTC. It encodes CASAGAYEQYF.

The chain is built from TRBV2 and TRBJ2-7, with 7 nucleotides matching TRBD1. This CDR3 comprises 13 residues. Germline assignment: CDR1 SNHLY and CDR2 FYNNEI. V shed 6 bases and J 2 bases; nucleotides not matched to a gene: 4. The CDR3 spells CASRGDRAYEQYV. CDR3 sequence (DNA): TGTGCCAGCAGGGGAGACAGGGCCTACGAGCAGTACGTC.

About this clone itself: The germline gene is not matched at one end of the junction; a read error may be the cause. The chain combines TRBV5-1 with TRBJ1-1, with D unclear. CDR3 length: 13 residues. CDR1 is SGHRS and CDR2 is YFSETQ in the germline V gene. As DNA, the CDR3 is TGCGCCAGCCGCTTCGCGGGGAACACTGAAGCTTTCTTT. The encoded protein is CASRFAGNTEAFF. Full variable domain (outside the CDR3, taken from reference TRBV5-1 and TRBJ1-1): KAGVTQTPRYLIKTRGQQVTLSCSPISGHRSVSWYQQTPGQGLQFLFEYFSETQRNKGNFPGRFSGRQFSNSRSEMNVSTLELGDSALYLCASRFAGNTEAFFGQGTRLTVV.

The chain recombines TRBV27 with TRBJ2-1; TRBD2 agrees at 10 bases. Germline values: CDR1 MNHEY, CDR2 SMNVEV (reference sequence). This CDR3 is built from 16 residues. The J segment lost 7 bases and the V segment lost 7 bases, leaving 13 bases of the junction unmatched. In nucleotides, the CDR3 is TGTGCCAGCACAAGGGGGGAGCGGGGGGGCATAAATGAGCAGTTCTTC. Encoded protein: CASTRGERGGINEQFF.

There are a few counts of this clone. The chain uses TRBV9 and TRBJ1-1; tentatively, D is TRBD1 (6 bases). Between the trimmed V and J ends, which lost 0 bases and 5 bases, there was a span of 17 bases. Germline V CDR1 and CDR2: SGDLS, YYNGEE. This CDR3 has 16 residues. Here the CDR3 DNA reads TGTGCCAGCAGCGTAGGGGCGTTGGGGCAGGGGACTGAAGCTTTCTTT. Translated: CASSVGALGQGTEAFF. The full variable domain, in which reference TRBV9 and TRBJ1-1 provide the parts outside the CDR3, is DSGVTQTPKHLITATGQRVTLRCSPRSGDLSVYWYQQSLDQGLQFLIQYYNGEERAKGNILERFSAQQFPDLHSELNLSSLELGDSALYFCASSVGALGQGTEAFFGQGTRLTVV.

The chain carries TRBV9 and TRBJ2-2, with TRBD2 identical over 10 bases. CDR1 is SGDLS and CDR2 is YYNGEE in the germline V gene. This CDR3 spans 15 amino acids. The trim removed 3 bases at V and 4 bases at J, leaving 3 bases unmatched. The CDR3 DNA is TGTGCCAGCAGCGGGACTAGCGGCAGCACCGGGGAGCTGTTTTTT. Its protein is CASSGTSGSTGELFF.

The chain uses TRBV19 and TRBJ2-3; 10 nucleotides agree with TRBD2. The CDR3 runs to 16 residues. The V segment lost 5 bases and the J segment 2 bases; nucleotides outside the gene matches: 7. Looked up from germline, CDR1 is LNHDA and CDR2 is SQIVND (reference sequence). The CDR3 sequence: CASSLGLAATTDTQYF. In DNA, the CDR3 is TGTGCCAGTAGTCTTGGACTAGCGGCCACCACAGATACGCAGTATTTT.